These 17 T cell receptor beta chains originate from one sample sequenced in a study of tissue T cells after allogeneic stem cell transplantation (dated 2022 in TCRdb). The library was made by the immunoSEQ multiplex PCR assay. The immuneACCESS repertoire file appears here via TCRdb, limited to in-frame rearrangements. These files lack a portion of the clones; in checked studies, under half of the deficit traces to unresolved V genes, and the cause of the others is not known. This sample has around 7,600 clones in its table, and approximately 46% of those were observed once. Approximately 8.4% of the sample is taken by the ten largest. Per the publication, the time point label means: mouse harvest day 7 after allogeneic transplant. Each mouse graft, delivered by tail vein injection, combined 10^6 splenic CD5+ T cells with 10^7 T-cell-depleted bone marrow cells. Sample: gut tissue. These receptors were collected from a female BALB/c mouse given C57BL/6 T cells with graft-versus-host disease after an allogeneic hematopoietic cell transplant.

About this clone itself: Here the gene names and germline are mouse. The read ends 1 residue before the CDR3 terminus; that terminus is restored from the germline J gene. The gene calls are TRBV15 and TRBJ1-1; D unresolved. Germline V lookup: CDR1 SGHND, CDR2 FRSKSL. Trimming stripped 1 base from V and 0 bases from J, with 3 bases between. The CDR3 runs to 13 residues. CDR3: CASSLEQNTEVFF. CDR3 bases read: TGTGCCAGCAGTTTAGAACAGAACACAGAAGTCTTC.

With respect to this clone: Germline and genes here are mouse. The CDR3 end is not reached by the read, which stops 1 residue before it; the germline J gene fills it in. This rearrangement joins TRBV16 to TRBJ1-1, with a possible D match to TRBD1 (5 bases). Germline V gene sequence: CDR1 SGHSA, CDR2 FRNQAP. CDR3 length equals 13 residues. Trimming took off 2 bases at V and 4 bases at J, with 8 bases between the two ends. CDR3 bases read: TGTGCAAGCAGCTTAAGGGGTGGCACAGAAGTCTTC. This codes for CASSLRGGTEVF. The whole CDR3 region reads CASSLRGGTEVFF.

As concerns this clone: The gene names given are mouse names. Read data end 1 residue before the CDR3 end; the end is taken from the germline J gene. This rearrangement joins TRBV23 to TRBJ2-1; TRBD2, the table's D call, was not compared with the DNA. The CDR3 is 16 residues long. The germline V gene has CDR1 KGHTA and CDR2 FQNQQP. Partial CDR3 DNA: TGCTCCAGCAGTCAGTGGGACTGGGGGAACTATGCTGAGCAGTTC. It is translated as CSSSQWDWGNYAEQF. The full CDR3 sequence reads CSSSQWDWGNYAEQFF.

This clone was counted only a few times. Gene names refer to mouse genes. The read is 1 residue too short to cover the CDR3 end, so that end is filled in from the germline J gene. V usage is TRBV5 and J usage is TRBJ2-1; no reliable D call. Germline V gives CDR1 LGHNA, CDR2 YNLKQL (reference sequence). The CDR3 has 12 residues. The V end was cut by 4 bases, the J end by 6 bases, with 7 bases between. The CDR3 region is CASSLTVAEQFF. The part of the CDR3 DNA that was read is TGTGCCAGCAGCCTTACAGTTGCTGAGCAGTTC.

As regards this clone: The germline and genes are mouse ones. The read halts 1 residue ahead of the CDR3 end, with the missing end drawn from the germline J gene. This chain connects TRBV16 to TRBJ2-3, with 8 bases matching TRBD2. The V gene's germline CDR1 is SGHSA and CDR2 FRNQAP. V lost 0 bases and J lost 5; bases outside the gene matches: 1. CDR3 length: 14 amino acids. CDR3 bases read: TGTGCAAGCAGCTTAGACTGGGGGGTAGAAACGCTGTAT. It yields the protein CASSLDWGVETLY. In full, the CDR3 is CASSLDWGVETLYF.

Only a few counts were recorded for this clone. The gene names here belong to mouse. The read ends 1 residue early relative to the CDR3; the germline J gene fills the gap. Other DNA sequences in this specimen translate into the identical CDR3. This chain connects TRBV19 to TRBJ2-5; weak D call: TRBD1 (7 bases). Germline loops: CDR1 FNHDT, CDR2 SITEND (reference sequence). The ends were cut back, 1 base at V and 3 bases at J, with 15 bases in the middle. This CDR3 is built from 16 residues. CDR3 amino acids: CASSIRGGGGQDTQYF. Partial CDR3 DNA: TGTGCCAGCAGTATAAGAGGGGGCGGGGGGCAAGACACCCAGTAC.

A word on this clone: Mouse germline and gene names are used. The read gets to within 1 residue of the CDR3 end, and the germline J gene fills in the rest. The chain joins TRBV12-2 to TRBJ2-3; unclear D gene. The germline gives CDR1 SGHLS, CDR2 HYDKME. Trimming shortened V by 4 bases and J by 1 base, and 8 bases separated the two germline ends. The CDR3 extends over 13 amino acids. The CDR3 reads CASSEGGAETLYF. CDR3 DNA, as far as it was read: TGTGCCAGCTCCGAGGGTGGTGCAGAAACGCTGTAT.

Of note for this clone: Gene names are the mouse ones. Read sequence stops 1 residue before the CDR3 end, and the germline J gene provides the missing end. V gene TRBV26 combines with J gene TRBJ2-7; D is tentatively TRBD1 or TRBD2 (5 bases each). Looked up from germline, CDR1 is KGHPV and CDR2 is FQNQEV (reference sequence). The CDR3 totals 13 residues. Trimming removed 2 bases from V and 4 bases from J, with 9 bases in between. Incomplete CDR3 DNA: TGTGCCAGCAGTCTGGGGGCCCAATATGAACAGTAC. Translating it yields CASSLGAQYEQY. In full, the CDR3 is CASSLGAQYEQYF.

By sample fraction, this clone is medium-sized. Each gene name is a mouse one. The read gets to within 1 residue of the CDR3 end, and the germline J gene fills in the rest. The chain has TRBV15 and TRBJ1-5; no firm D call. V was pared by 3 bases and J by 3 bases, with 3 bases between. The germline V gene encodes CDR1 SGHND and CDR2 FRSKSL. This CDR3 has 12 amino acids. CDR3 protein: CASSFGNQAPLF. The part of the CDR3 DNA that was read is TGTGCCAGCAGTTTTGGCAACCAGGCTCCGCTT.

Points on this clone: The gene symbols are mouse symbols. The CDR3 is cut off 1 residue early in the read; its end comes from the germline J gene. The chain links TRBV26 to TRBJ1-4; D remains ambiguous. The CDR3 loop spans 13 amino acids. Germline lookup yields CDR1 KGHPV and CDR2 FQNQEV (reference sequence). Deletions cut 6 bases from V and 0 bases from J, with 5 bases between. The CDR3 bases that were read are TGTGCCAGCAGGACATTTTCCAACGAAAGATTATTT. Amino acids: CASRTFSNERLF. The full-length CDR3 reads as CASRTFSNERLFF.

For this clone: Germline and genes here are mouse. The sequenced fragment ends 1 residue before the CDR3 boundary, so the rest is inferred from the germline J gene. V usage is TRBV3 and J usage is TRBJ1-4; 8 bases map to TRBD1. The junction had 5 bases not matched to a gene; V was cut back by 5 bases and J by 3 bases. The CDR3 totals 15 residues. Germline V gene lookup returns CDR1 SNHLY and CDR2 FYNGKV (reference sequence). The DNA read from the CDR3 is TGTGCCAGCAGCCCCGGACAGGGTACCAACGAAAGATTATTT. Encoded protein: CASSPGQGTNERLF. The entire CDR3 protein reads CASSPGQGTNERLFF.

As to this clone: Any gene name here is a mouse gene name. The read gets to within 1 residue of the CDR3 end, and the germline J gene fills in the rest. The chain has TRBV26 and TRBJ1-3; tentatively, D is TRBD1 (5 bases). V shed 6 bases and J shed 0 bases, with 15 bases lying between them. The CDR3 is made up of 16 amino acids. The germline gives CDR1 KGHPV, CDR2 FQNQEV (reference sequence). The CDR3 DNA, read in part, is TGTGCCAGCAGCCCTCCGGGACGGTATTCTGGAAATACGCTCTAT. Encoded protein: CASSPPGRYSGNTLY. The whole CDR3 protein is CASSPPGRYSGNTLYF.

This clone was seen a few times. A much larger clone sits a single nucleotide away, making a read error possible. Gene and germline names: mouse. The read halts 1 residue ahead of the CDR3 end, with the missing end drawn from the germline J gene. V usage is TRBV3 and J usage is TRBJ1-2; possible D gene TRBD1, 6 bases. Trimming pared 6 bases from V and 0 bases from J, leaving 8 bases between. The CDR3 runs to 13 residues. In germline, CDR1 is SNHLY, CDR2 FYNGKV (reference sequence). Here the CDR3 reads CASRGTTNSDYTF. CDR3 DNA (partial): TGTGCCAGCAGAGGGACAACAAACTCCGACTACACC.

About this clone itself: Germline and genes: mouse. The read comes to an end 1 residue before the CDR3 does, leaving the germline J gene to fill in the end. The V call is TRBV3, the J call TRBJ1-1, with TRBD1 identical over 9 bases. The CDR3 is 12 amino acids. Germline values: CDR1 SNHLY, CDR2 FYNGKV (reference sequence). V lost 5 bases, J lost 8 bases, and 3 bases stayed unmatched. Partial CDR3 DNA: TGTGCCAGCAGCCCAGGACAGGGGGAAGTCTTC. Amino acid sequence: CASSPGQGEVF. The whole CDR3 sequence is CASSPGQGEVFF.

There are a few counts of this clone. Genes here carry mouse names. The read halts 1 residue ahead of the CDR3 end, with the missing end drawn from the germline J gene. The chain links TRBV26 to TRBJ1-5; D call uncertain. The CDR3 has 13 residues. Germline values: CDR1 KGHPV, CDR2 FQNQEV (reference sequence). Trimming shortened V by 4 bases and J by 3 bases, and 7 bases separated the two germline ends. The CDR3 DNA, read in part, is TGTGCCAGCAGTCCAGACATCAACCAGGCTCCGCTT. It codes for CASSPDINQAPL. The CDR3 in its entirety is CASSPDINQAPLF. Based on the CDR3 plus reference TRBV26 and TRBJ1-5, the full variable domain is NSKVIQTPRYLVKGQGQKAKMRCIPEKGHPVVFWYQQNKNNEFKFLINFQNQEVLQQIDMTEKRFSAECPSNSPCSLEIQSSEAGDSALYLCASSPDINQAPLFGEGTRLSVL.

This clone was counted a few times. Genes and germline are mouse. The CDR3 goes on 1 residue after the read ends, and that part is filled in from the germline J gene. The V gene is TRBV26, the J gene TRBJ2-7; D may be TRBD2 (6 bases). Germline assignment: CDR1 KGHPV and CDR2 FQNQEV (reference sequence). The V end was cut by 5 bases, the J end by 4 bases, with 6 bases between. This CDR3 has 11 amino acids. CDR3 bases read: TGTGCCAGCAGTGGGACTTATGAACAGTAC. Translated, it gives CASSGTYEQY. The complete CDR3 protein is CASSGTYEQYF.

This clone has just a few counts. Genes and germline come from the mouse. The read comes to an end 1 residue before the CDR3 does, leaving the germline J gene to fill in the end. The V and J genes are TRBV19 and TRBJ2-4; no firm D call. This CDR3 contains 12 residues. V lost 5 bases and J lost 4, with 8 bases in between. The germline V gene has CDR1 FNHDT and CDR2 SITEND (reference sequence). CDR3 amino acids: CASRPPENTLYF. CDR3 DNA (partial): TGTGCCAGCAGGCCCCCAGAAAACACCTTGTAC.